This TCR beta chain is drawn from a study of patients and donors after allogeneic stem cell transplantation (dated by TCRdb to the early 2020s). Receptor libraries were prepared by RT-PCR. The sequencing machine was a NextSeq 550. TCRdb passed the public sequencing reads through fastp at Q25 and MiXCR, retaining productive beta sequences. Each CDR3 protein appears once, grouped with its most common genes and DNA. This sample holds around 150,000 distinct CDR3 sequences; approximately 37% were observed only once. The top ten hold around 50% of the sample. A note on this clonotype: It has no known antigen specificity. Qualities for individual bases were not recorded, and no much larger clone is one base off.

The TCR sequence derives from a human donor who was either an allogeneic HSCT recipient or a stem cell or donor lymphocyte infusion donor (not recorded which). It is not recorded whose cells these are; they may come from a transplant donor. The source material was blood, either unsorted or a sorted T cell fraction (not recorded which).

The nucleotide sequence is TGTGCCAGCAGCCCCCCCGGGGACCAAGAGACCCAGTACTTC. Its protein reads: CASSPPGDQETQYF. The chain is encoded by TRBV9 joined to TRBJ2-5, with TRBD2 perhaps the D gene, on 5 matching bases. Taken from cysteine to phenylalanine, the CDR3 has 14 residues. Of the read, only the CDR3 DNA is kept; its 42 bases are in frame from base 1. V lost 4 bases and J lost 0 bases; the stretch between them is 10 bases long. The germline V gene gives CDR1 as SGDLS and CDR2 as YYNGEE.